The sequence of this TCR beta chain was determined in a study of control samples from healthy donors and cancer patients. The CDR3 length is 15 residues. V lost 7 bases, J lost 5 bases, and 14 bases stayed unmatched. CDR1 is GTSNPN, CDR2 SVGIG, per germline (reference sequence). Using immunoSEQ multiplex PCR, the repertoire was profiled, and TCRdb retains in-frame clones only, with some absent. This sample has some 140,000 clones, with just under 95% found just once. The chain joins TRBV30 to TRBJ1-2, with 9 bases lining up with TRBD1. The clonotype originates from a man aged 25-45 years in good health. The material sequenced was blood. CDR3 protein: CAYYRGRMGLYGYTF. The DNA of the CDR3 is TGTGCCTATTACAGGGGGCGGATGGGACTATATGGCTACACCTTC.